This TCR beta chain was retrieved from a study of cytomegalovirus exposure and HLA in healthy donors. Overall study findings and caveats: Overall, about 160 TCR beta chains were annotated as cytomegalovirus-associated. It was reported that the classifier diagnosed cytomegalovirus status with high specificity and sensitivity in both the original and validation cohorts.

The donors were members of the validation cohort, which comprised roughly 120 subjects and was separate from the first cohort of more than 500 subjects. This CDR3 spans 20 amino acids. With 7 bases removed from V and 0 bases from J, the gap between germline ends came to 28 bases. CDR1 is LNHDA, CDR2 SQIVND, per germline (reference sequence). TCRdb's table, derived via immunoSEQ multiplex PCR, lists solely in-frame clones and lacks some. The table records under 200,000 clones, roughly 90% of them present only once. Worth noting for this clone: The antigen is undetermined.

V and J are TRBV19 and TRBJ1-3; D not resolved. Sequenced: PBMCs. The sequence came from a young man in good health and CMV-seropositive. The CDR3 loop reads CASKMTFGQVNANSGNTIYF. CDR3 nucleotides: TGTGCCAGTAAAATGACCTTTGGGCAGGTGAATGCGAACTCTGGAAACACCATATATTTT.